The TCR beta chain under discussion was sequenced for a study of long-term antiretroviral therapy in people with HIV. Findings and caveats of the study: Despite increasing after ART, diversity remained lower than that of transplant donor controls.

The libraries were made with immunoSEQ v3.0 at survey level. Sequenced by immunoSEQ multiplex PCR; TCRdb stores in-frame clones only, minus some. The data hold about 32,000 clones, with 95% to 98% observed a single time. HIV-positive participants were all treated in the United States. On this clone: Antigen unknown.

The clonotype originates from a man aged 30 to 45 with HIV. The starting material was unsorted PBMCs, obtained 7.6 years after starting antiretroviral therapy.

The CDR3 protein is CASSLARQGVNEKLFF. The CDR3, as DNA: TGTGCCAGCAGCTTAGCCCGACAGGGGGTGAATGAAAAACTGTTTTTT. The V gene is TRBV7-9, the J gene TRBJ1-4; TRBD1 aligns across 9 bases. Germline CDR1 reads SEHNR; CDR2 reads FQNEAQ (reference sequence). Losses at the gene ends were 0 bases for V and 5 bases for J; bases not matched to a gene: 4. The CDR3 is 16 amino acids.